This T cell receptor beta chain was recovered during a study of identical twins. Whole-study findings and limits: Its conclusions, products of cross-sectional statistical analysis, did not come from following the same donors. One should note that invariant MAIT and iNKT cells could partly confound zero-insertion analyses.

From the 5' RACE reads, TCRdb called clonotypes with MiXCR, one entry per CDR3 protein. Here the sample spans fewer than 650,000 distinct CDR3 sequences, around 7.4% being singletons. The CDR3 spans 11 residues. The germline CDR1 and CDR2 sequences are LNHDA and SQIVND (reference sequence). Between the trimmed V and J ends, which lost 5 bases and 7 bases, there was a span of 8 bases. Healthy Caucasians made up all donors. This clonotype turned up a few times. Its target is not known. A further study also used this sample, focusing on yellow fever vaccine responses in identical twins.

This receptor was taken from a woman aged 18-29 years in good health. The sequenced sample was PBMCs. The J gene is TRBJ1-1, the V gene TRBV19; D gene unclear. DNA of the CDR3: TGTGCCAGTAGTCAAATATTTGAAGCTTTCTTT. This gives the protein CASSQIFEAFF.